The clone carrying this TCR beta chain was detected only a few times. There are 15 residues in the CDR3. J was trimmed by 6 bases and V by 7 bases; bases with no gene match: 8. Germline CDR1 reads MNHNY; CDR2 reads SVGAGI (reference sequence). Each CDR3 protein is one row after TCRdb ran MiXCR on the multiplex PCR reads. The sample carries 55,000 to 75,000 distinct CDR3 sequences, over 40% recorded once. The entry originates in a study of breast tumors, draining lymph nodes, adjacent tissues. The origin of this receptor is a female donor with breast cancer. Some clones in this sample may be carry-over from other donors' samples. The chain joins TRBV6-6 to TRBJ2-1; 11 positions match TRBD2. The specimen was breast tumor tissue. The CDR3 sequence is CASKHLAGGGNEQFF. CDR3 coding DNA: TGTGCCAGCAAGCATCTAGCGGGGGGTGGCAATGAGCAGTTCTTC.